This T cell receptor (beta chain) was found in a study of early T cells in non-severe SARS-CoV-2 infection. Overall study results and limits: Matches to VDJdb favored anti-spike CD8 responses and missed private and CD4 specificities.

This clonotype has more than one count but fewer than ten. The antigen remains undetermined. The TCR library protocol was used to attach unique molecular identifiers. These identifiers were attached to individual cDNA molecules. In TCRdb, the 5' RACE reads were re-called with MiXCR into one record per CDR3 protein. The sample consists of around 60,000 distinct CDR3 sequences, roughly 18% of them appearing once. CDR3 length: 17 amino acids. Germline CDR1 reads LGHDT; CDR2 reads YNNKEL (reference sequence). The ends lost 1 base at V and 0 bases at J; junction bases unmatched: 6. The sequence was collected from an adult who was a healthcare worker with PCR-confirmed SARS-CoV-2 infection or an uninfected control (not recorded which). The rearrangement links TRBV3-1 to TRBJ2-3, with 8 positions matching TRBD1. The sequences come from whole blood, collected at baseline. CDR3: CASSQVLQGASTDTQYF. The CDR3, as DNA: TGTGCCAGCAGCCAAGTGCTCCAGGGGGCTAGCACAGATACGCAGTATTTT.